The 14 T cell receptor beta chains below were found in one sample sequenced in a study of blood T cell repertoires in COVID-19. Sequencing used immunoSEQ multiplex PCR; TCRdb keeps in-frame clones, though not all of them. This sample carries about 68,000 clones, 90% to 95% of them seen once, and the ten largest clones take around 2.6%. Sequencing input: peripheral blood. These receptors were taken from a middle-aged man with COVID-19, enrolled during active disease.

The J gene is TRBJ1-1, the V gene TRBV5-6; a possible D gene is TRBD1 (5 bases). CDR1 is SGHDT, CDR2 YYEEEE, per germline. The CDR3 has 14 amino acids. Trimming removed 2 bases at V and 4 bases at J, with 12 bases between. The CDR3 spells CASSFGRGGTEAFF. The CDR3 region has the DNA TGTGCCAGCAGCTTTGGGCGGGGCGGCACTGAAGCTTTCTTT.

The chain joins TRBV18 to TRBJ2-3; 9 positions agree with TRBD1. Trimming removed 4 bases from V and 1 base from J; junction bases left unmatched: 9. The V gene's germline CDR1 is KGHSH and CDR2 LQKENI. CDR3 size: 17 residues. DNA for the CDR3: TGTGCCAGCTCACGTAAAAGGGGACAGGGTGGCACAGATACGCAGTATTTT. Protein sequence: CASSRKRGQGGTDTQYF.

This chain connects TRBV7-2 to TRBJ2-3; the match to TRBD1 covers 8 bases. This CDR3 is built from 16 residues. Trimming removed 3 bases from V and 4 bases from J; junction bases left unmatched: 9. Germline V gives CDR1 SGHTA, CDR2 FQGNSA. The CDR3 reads CASSFQGQGNADTQYF. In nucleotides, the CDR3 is TGTGCCAGCAGCTTCCAAGGACAGGGAAATGCAGATACGCAGTATTTT. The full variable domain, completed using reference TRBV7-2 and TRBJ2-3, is GAGVSQSPSNKVTEKGKDVELRCDPISGHTALYWYRQSLGQGLEFLIYFQGNSAPDKSGLPSDRFSAERTGGSVSTLTIQRTQQEDSAVYLCASSFQGQGNADTQYFGPGTRLTVL.

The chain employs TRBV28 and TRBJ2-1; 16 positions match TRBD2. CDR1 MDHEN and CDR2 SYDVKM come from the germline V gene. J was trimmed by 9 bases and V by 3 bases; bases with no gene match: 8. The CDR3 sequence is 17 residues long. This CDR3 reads CASSFGTSGRAFGEQFF. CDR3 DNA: TGTGCCAGCAGTTTCGGGACTAGCGGGAGGGCCTTCGGTGAGCAGTTCTTC.

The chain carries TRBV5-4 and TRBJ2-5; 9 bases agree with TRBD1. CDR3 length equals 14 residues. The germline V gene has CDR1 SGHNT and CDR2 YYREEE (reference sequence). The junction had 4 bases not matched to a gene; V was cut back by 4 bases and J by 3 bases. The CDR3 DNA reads TGTGCCAGCAGCCCGGGACAGGGAGAAGAGACCCAGTACTTC. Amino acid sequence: CASSPGQGEETQYF.

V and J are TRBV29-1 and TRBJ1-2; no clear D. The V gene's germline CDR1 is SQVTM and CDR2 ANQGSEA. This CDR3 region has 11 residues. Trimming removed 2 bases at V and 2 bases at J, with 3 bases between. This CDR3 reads CSVEQNYGYTF. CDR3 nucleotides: TGCAGCGTTGAACAGAACTATGGCTACACCTTC.

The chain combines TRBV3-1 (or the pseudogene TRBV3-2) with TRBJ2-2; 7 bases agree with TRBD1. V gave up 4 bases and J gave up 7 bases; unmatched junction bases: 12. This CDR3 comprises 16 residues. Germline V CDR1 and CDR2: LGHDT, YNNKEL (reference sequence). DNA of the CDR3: TGTGCCAGCAGCCCCATGCGCGACAGGGTTGGCGGGGAGCTGTTTTTT. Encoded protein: CASSPMRDRVGGELFF.

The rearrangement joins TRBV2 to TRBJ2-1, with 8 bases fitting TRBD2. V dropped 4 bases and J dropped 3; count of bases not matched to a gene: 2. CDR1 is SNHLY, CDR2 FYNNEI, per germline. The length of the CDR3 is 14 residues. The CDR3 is CASSAGGNYNEQFF. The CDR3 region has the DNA TGTGCCAGCAGTGCGGGAGGGAACTACAATGAGCAGTTCTTC.

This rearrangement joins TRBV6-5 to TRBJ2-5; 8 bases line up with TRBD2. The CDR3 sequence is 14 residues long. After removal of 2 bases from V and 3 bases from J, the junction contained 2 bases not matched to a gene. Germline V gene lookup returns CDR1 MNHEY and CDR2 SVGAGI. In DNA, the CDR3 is TGTGCCAGCAGTTACCCCGGGAGGGAAGAGACCCAGTACTTC. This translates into CASSYPGREETQYF.

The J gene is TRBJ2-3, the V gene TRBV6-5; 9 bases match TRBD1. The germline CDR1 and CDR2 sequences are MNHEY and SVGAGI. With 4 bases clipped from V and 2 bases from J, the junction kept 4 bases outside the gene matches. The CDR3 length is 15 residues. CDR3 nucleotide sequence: TGTGCCAGCAGTTCGGGACAGGGTTACACAGATACGCAGTATTTT. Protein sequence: CASSSGQGYTDTQYF.

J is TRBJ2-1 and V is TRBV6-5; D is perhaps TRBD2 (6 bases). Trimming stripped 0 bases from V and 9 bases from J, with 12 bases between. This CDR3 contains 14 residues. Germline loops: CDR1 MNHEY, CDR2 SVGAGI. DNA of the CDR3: TGTGCCAGCAGTTACTCGCCTAGCGTGGGTGAGCAGTTCTTC. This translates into CASSYSPSVGEQFF.

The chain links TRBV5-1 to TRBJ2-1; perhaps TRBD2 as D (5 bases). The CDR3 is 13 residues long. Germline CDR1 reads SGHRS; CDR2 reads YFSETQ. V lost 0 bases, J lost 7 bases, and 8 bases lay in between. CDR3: CASSLGTLNEQFF. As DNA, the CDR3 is TGCGCCAGCAGCTTGGGGACTCTGAATGAGCAGTTCTTC.

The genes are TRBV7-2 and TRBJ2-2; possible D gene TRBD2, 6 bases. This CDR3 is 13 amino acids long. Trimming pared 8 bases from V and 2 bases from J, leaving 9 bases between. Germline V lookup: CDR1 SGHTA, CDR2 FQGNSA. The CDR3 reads CASGRTNTGELFF. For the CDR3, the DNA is TGTGCCAGCGGGAGGACAAACACCGGGGAGCTGTTTTTT. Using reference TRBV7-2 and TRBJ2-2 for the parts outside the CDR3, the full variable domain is GAGVSQSPSNKVTEKGKDVELRCDPISGHTALYWYRQSLGQGLEFLIYFQGNSAPDKSGLPSDRFSAERTGGSVSTLTIQRTQQEDSAVYLCASGRTNTGELFFGEGSRLTVL.

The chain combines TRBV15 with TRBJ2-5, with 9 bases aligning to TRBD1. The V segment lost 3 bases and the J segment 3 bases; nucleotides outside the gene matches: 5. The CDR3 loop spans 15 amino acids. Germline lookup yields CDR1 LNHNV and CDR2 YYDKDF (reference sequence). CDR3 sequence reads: CATSSAGQGKETQYF. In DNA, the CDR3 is TGTGCCACCAGCAGCGCTGGACAGGGGAAAGAGACCCAGTACTTC.